The 26 T cell receptor beta chains given below trace back to one sample, sequenced in a study of T cells after yellow fever vaccination. TCRdb re-derived calls from the 5' RACE reads in MiXCR, one entry per CDR3 protein. The data show 620,000 or so distinct CDR3 sequences, with roughly a sixth seen just once and around a sixth held by the top ten. The specimen was PBMCs, collected roughly 5 days after the first yellow fever vaccination. The receptors here all came from a man between 18 and 35 years old who received the YFV17D yellow fever vaccine.

There are a few counts of this clonotype. The chain is built from TRBV6-1 and TRBJ1-1; D unclear. Germline loops: CDR1 MNHNS, CDR2 SASEGT. V was trimmed by 7 bases and J by 0 bases, leaving 9 bases between them. There are 13 residues in the CDR3. The CDR3 protein is CASTVGMNTEAFF. The DNA of the CDR3 is TGTGCCAGCACTGTCGGAATGAACACTGAAGCTTTCTTT.

In its sample, this clonotype was seen many times. This chain uses TRBV5-8 with TRBJ1-1; D remains ambiguous. The CDR3 runs 14 residues. Between the trimmed V and J ends, which lost 0 bases and 1 base, there was a span of 7 bases. Germline V gene sequence: CDR1 SGHTS, CDR2 YDEGEE. The CDR3 is CASSLEPGNTEAFF. CDR3 bases: TGTGCCAGCAGCTTGGAGCCCGGGAACACTGAAGCTTTCTTT.

The J gene is TRBJ2-3, the V gene TRBV9, with TRBD2 identical over 7 bases. V lost 1 base, J lost 2 bases, and 7 bases stayed unmatched. Germline V gene data show CDR1 as SGDLS and CDR2 as YYNGEE. The CDR3 has 16 residues. CDR3 DNA sequence: TGTGCCAGCAGCGTAACCCAGCGGGGTACCACAGATACGCAGTATTTT. Its protein is CASSVTQRGTTDTQYF.

In its sample, this clonotype was seen a few times. V is TRBV10-3 and J is TRBJ2-3, with 11 bases aligning to TRBD1. This CDR3 spans 16 amino acids. Unmatched junction bases numbered 9, after V lost 6 bases and J lost 4 bases. The V gene's germline CDR1 is ENHRY and CDR2 SYGVKD. CDR3 residues: CAISHRTGGFADTQYF. The CDR3 nucleotides are TGTGCCATCAGCCACCGGACAGGGGGCTTCGCAGATACGCAGTATTTT.

V is TRBV5-1 and J is TRBJ2-7; D remains unclear. There are 14 residues in the CDR3. Germline V gene lookup returns CDR1 SGHRS and CDR2 YFSETQ. V lost 4 bases and J 7 bases, leaving 18 bases between the germline ends. CDR3 in DNA: TGCGCCAGCAGCCCAAGAGATCCCATGGTAGAGCAGTACTTC. This codes for CASSPRDPMVEQYF. The full variable domain, its missing parts supplied by reference TRBV5-1 and TRBJ2-7, is KAGVTQTPRYLIKTRGQQVTLSCSPISGHRSVSWYQQTPGQGLQFLFEYFSETQRNKGNFPGRFSGRQFSNSRSEMNVSTLELGDSALYLCASSPRDPMVEQYFGPGTRLTVT.

A few counts support this clonotype. The chain combines TRBV24-1 with TRBJ2-3, with 8 bases fitting TRBD2. V lost 1 base and J lost 3; bases outside the gene matches: 5. Germline CDR1 and CDR2: KGHDR and SFDVKD. This CDR3 has 16 residues. CDR3 loop: CATSDLRRGETDTQYF. CDR3 DNA sequence: TGTGCCACCAGTGATTTAAGGCGGGGGGAGACAGATACGCAGTATTTT.

This clonotype has a handful of counts. The chain joins TRBV11-3 to TRBJ2-5; 8 nucleotides match TRBD1. From germline, CDR1 is SGHNT and CDR2 YENEEA. The CDR3 runs 15 residues. V lost 1 base and J lost 4; bases outside the gene matches: 5. In DNA form, the CDR3 reads TGTGCCAGCAGCTTAGGGCCAGGGGGCCCAGAGACCCAGTACTTC. Amino acids: CASSLGPGGPETQYF.

V gene TRBV7-2 combines with J gene TRBJ2-1, with D unresolved. CDR3 size: 16 residues. In germline, CDR1 is SGHTA, CDR2 FQGNSA. Trimming removed 5 bases at V and 2 bases at J, with 16 bases between. Here the CDR3 reads CASSLPLSTTYNEQFF. DNA of the CDR3: TGTGCCAGCAGCCTGCCCCTGTCAACCACCTACAATGAGCAGTTCTTC.

V and J are TRBV2 and TRBJ1-1; no clear D gene. With 4 bases removed from V and 4 bases from J, the gap between germline ends came to 7 bases. The CDR3 consists of 12 residues. Germline assignment: CDR1 SNHLY and CDR2 FYNNEI. CDR3 sequence: CASSALVTEAFF. The CDR3 DNA sequence: TGTGCCAGCAGTGCCTTAGTCACTGAAGCTTTCTTT.

V is TRBV20-1 and J is TRBJ2-7; TRBD2 matches at 7 bases. Germline assignment: CDR1 DFQATT and CDR2 SNEGSKA (reference sequence). Trimming at V came to 2 bases and at J to 3 bases, leaving 4 bases not matched to a gene. CDR3 size: 13 residues. Here the CDR3 DNA reads TGCAGTGCTAGAAGTAGCGGGTACTACGAGCAGTACTTC. It is translated as CSARSSGYYEQYF.

The genes are TRBV7-8 and TRBJ2-1; 11 nucleotides line up with TRBD1. The CDR3 sequence is 15 residues long. Germline CDR1 and CDR2: SGHVS and FQNEAQ. V trimming: 6 bases; J trimming: 7 bases; junction bases outside the gene matches: 8. The CDR3 DNA reads TGTGCCAGCAGTTCCCGGGACAGGGGGGGTAATGAGCAGTTCTTC. This translates into CASSSRDRGGNEQFF.

The rearrangement uses TRBV5-6 and TRBJ2-3; D possibly corresponds to TRBD2 (6 bases). The V and J ends lost 4 bases and 9 bases respectively, with 15 bases between them. The CDR3 consists of 13 residues. Germline V gene sequence: CDR1 SGHDT, CDR2 YYEEEE. In nucleotides, the CDR3 is TGTGCCAGCAGCACCGGGACTCCCGGAACGCAGTATTTT. Residues: CASSTGTPGTQYF. The whole variable domain, remainder taken from reference TRBV5-6 and TRBJ2-3, is DAGVTQSPTHLIKTRGQQVTLRCSPKSGHDTVSWYQQALGQGPQFIFQYYEEEERQRGNFPDRFSGHQFPNYSSELNVNALLLGDSALYLCASSTGTPGTQYFGPGTRLTVL.

A few counts support this clonotype. This chain joins TRBV24-1 and TRBJ2-1, with D possibly matching TRBD1 (6 bases). The CDR3 sequence is 16 residues long. V gave up 5 bases and J gave up 0 bases, with 13 bases separating them. The germline gives CDR1 KGHDR, CDR2 SFDVKD. Here the CDR3 DNA reads TGTGCCACCAGTGGCCAGGGGTATAGCTCCTACAATGAGCAGTTCTTC. Its translation: CATSGQGYSSYNEQFF.

The gene calls are TRBV7-8 and TRBJ2-7; D call uncertain. The CDR3 runs to 15 residues. V lost 1 base and J lost 7, with 17 bases in between. Germline assignment: CDR1 SGHVS and CDR2 FQNEAQ. The CDR3 sequence: CASSLVRTSLWEQYF. CDR3 coding DNA: TGTGCCAGCAGCTTAGTAAGGACGAGCCTTTGGGAGCAGTACTTC.

The chain couples TRBV20-1 to TRBJ2-3; 16 bases match TRBD2. V gave up 1 base and J gave up 6 bases; unmatched junction bases: 1. This CDR3 spans 15 amino acids. Per the germline V gene, CDR1 is DFQATT and CDR2 is SNEGSKA (reference sequence). The DNA for the CDR3 is TGCAGTGCTAGAGGGGGACTAGCGGGAGGGGATACGCAGTATTTT. Encoded protein: CSARGGLAGGDTQYF.

The gene calls are TRBV7-3 and TRBJ2-5; maybe TRBD2 (5 bases). Germline CDR1 is SGHTA and CDR2 is FQGTGA. The CDR3 length is 14 residues. V was cut by 1 base and J by 7 bases, with 13 bases left in between. The CDR3 is CASSLNPGMVTQYF. The CDR3 DNA sequence: TGTGCCAGCAGCTTAAACCCCGGGATGGTGACCCAGTACTTC.

This clonotype was recorded a few times. This chain links TRBV7-4 with TRBJ1-1; D might be TRBD1 (5 bases). The ends were cut back, 5 bases at V and 4 bases at J, with 14 bases in the middle. The CDR3 spans 14 residues. Germline V gene data show CDR1 as SGHVT and CDR2 as SQSDAQ. CDR3 loop: CASSPGTLGTEAFF. In DNA, the CDR3 is TGTGCCAGCAGCCCCGGGACCCTGGGCACTGAAGCTTTCTTT.

This clonotype was picked up a small number of times. V gene TRBV29-1 combines with J gene TRBJ1-3; D unresolved. The CDR3 is 13 residues long. V dropped 5 bases and J dropped 3 bases, with 11 bases sitting between them. Germline assignment: CDR1 SQVTM and CDR2 ANQGSEA. The CDR3 DNA is TGCAGCGTTCATCTGGGGAGTGGAAACACCATATATTTT. Its translation: CSVHLGSGNTIYF.

V gene TRBV7-8 combines with J gene TRBJ1-2, with D hard to call. Germline V gene sequence: CDR1 SGHVS, CDR2 FQNEAQ. The CDR3 contains 14 residues. V lost 1 base to trimming and J lost 8 bases, with 14 bases between them. The CDR3 sequence is CASSLGGEARGYTF. Here the CDR3 DNA reads TGTGCCAGCAGCTTAGGGGGTGAGGCAAGAGGCTACACCTTC.

This clonotype was seen only a few times. The chain combines TRBV5-4 with TRBJ2-7; 7 bases align to TRBD1. Unmatched junction bases numbered 7, after V lost 4 bases and J lost 0 bases. CDR1 SGHNT and CDR2 YYREEE come from the germline V gene (reference sequence). This CDR3 is 15 amino acids long. In nucleotides, the CDR3 is TGTGCCAGCAGCACCACAGGGGCCAGCTCCTACGAGCAGTACTTC. This codes for CASSTTGASSYEQYF. Using reference TRBV5-4 and TRBJ2-7 for the parts outside the CDR3, the full variable domain is ETGVTQSPTHLIKTRGQQVTLRCSSQSGHNTVSWYQQALGQGPQFIFQYYREEENGRGNFPPRFSGLQFPNYSSELNVNALELDDSALYLCASSTTGASSYEQYFGPGTRLTVT.

The V call is TRBV20-1, the J call TRBJ2-1; TRBD2 might be the D (6 bases). Germline lookup yields CDR1 DFQATT and CDR2 SNEGSKA (reference sequence). The CDR3 runs to 16 residues. The V and J ends lost 1 base and 8 bases respectively, with 21 bases between them. The CDR3 sequence: CSARAGGDRGWYEQFF. For the CDR3, the DNA is TGCAGTGCTAGAGCCGGGGGTGATCGGGGCTGGTATGAGCAGTTCTTC.

The chain is built from TRBV5-1 and TRBJ2-1, with 10 nucleotides matching TRBD2. The CDR3 contains 14 residues. The germline V gene encodes CDR1 SGHRS and CDR2 YFSETQ. The trim removed 7 bases at V and 7 bases at J, leaving 8 bases unmatched. The CDR3 DNA reads TGCGCCAGCGTCGTGGCTAGCGGGGGAAATGAGCAGTTCTTC. It translates to CASVVASGGNEQFF.

The chain combines TRBV10-3 with TRBJ2-1, with 8 bases lining up with TRBD2. V shed 9 bases, J shed 7 bases, and the junction held 14 bases outside the gene matches. CDR3 size: 15 residues. Per germline, CDR1 ENHRY and CDR2 SYGVKD. The CDR3 nucleotides are TGTGCCATTCTACGTAGCGGGGTCGGCCTTAATGAGCAGTTCTTC. Amino acids: CAILRSGVGLNEQFF.

This clonotype was detected ten times or more. This chain joins TRBV4-3 and TRBJ2-3, with TRBD2 as a possible D gene (6 bases). Germline lookup yields CDR1 LGHNA and CDR2 YSLEER. V was pared by 4 bases and J by 5 bases, with 19 bases between. The CDR3 extends over 16 amino acids. The CDR3 loop is CASSRAGRTSGDTQYF. CDR3 nucleotides: TGCGCCAGCAGCCGGGCAGGGAGGACCTCGGGAGATACGCAGTATTTT.

This rearrangement joins TRBV12-3 or TRBV12-4 to TRBJ1-1, with a tentative D call TRBD1 (6 bases). The CDR3 length is 14 residues. Trimming pared 5 bases from V and 3 bases from J, leaving 13 bases between. CDR3 sequence (DNA): TGTGCCAGCAGTGGGGACATAACGCACACTGAAGCTTTCTTT. It encodes CASSGDITHTEAFF.

This clonotype was seen only a few times. The chain links TRBV12-3 or TRBV12-4 to TRBJ1-2; D is unresolved. There are 13 residues in the CDR3. Trimming cost V 2 bases and J 8 bases, with 12 bases left between them. The CDR3 loop is CASSLRGKGGYTF. In nucleotides, the CDR3 is TGTGCCAGCAGTTTACGAGGGAAAGGGGGCTACACCTTC.